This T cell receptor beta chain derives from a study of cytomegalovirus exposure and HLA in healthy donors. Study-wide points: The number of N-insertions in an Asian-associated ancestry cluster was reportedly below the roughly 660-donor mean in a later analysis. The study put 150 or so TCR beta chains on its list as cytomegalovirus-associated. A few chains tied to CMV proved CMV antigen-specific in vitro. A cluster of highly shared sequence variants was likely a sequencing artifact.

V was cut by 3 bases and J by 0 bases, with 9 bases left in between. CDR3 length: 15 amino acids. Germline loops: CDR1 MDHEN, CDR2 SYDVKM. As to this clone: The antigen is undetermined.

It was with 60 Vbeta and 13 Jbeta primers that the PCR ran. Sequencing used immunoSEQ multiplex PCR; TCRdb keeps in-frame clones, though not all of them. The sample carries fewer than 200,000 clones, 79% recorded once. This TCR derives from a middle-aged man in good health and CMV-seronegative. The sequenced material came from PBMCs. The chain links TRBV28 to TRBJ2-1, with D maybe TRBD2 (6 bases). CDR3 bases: TGTGCCAGCAGTTTTGGAGGGAGCTCCTACAATGAGCAGTTCTTC. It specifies CASSFGGSSYNEQFF.